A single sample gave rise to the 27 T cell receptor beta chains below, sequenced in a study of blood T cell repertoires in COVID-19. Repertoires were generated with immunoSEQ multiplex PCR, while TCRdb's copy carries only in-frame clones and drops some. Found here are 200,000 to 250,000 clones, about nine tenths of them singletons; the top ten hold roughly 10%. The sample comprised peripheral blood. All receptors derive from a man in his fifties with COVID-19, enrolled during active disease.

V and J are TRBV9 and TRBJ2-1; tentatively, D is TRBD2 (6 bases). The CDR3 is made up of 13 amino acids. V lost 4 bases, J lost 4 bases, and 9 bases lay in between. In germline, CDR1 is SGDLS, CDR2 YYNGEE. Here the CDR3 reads CASSPGTYNEQFF. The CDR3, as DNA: TGTGCCAGCAGCCCAGGGACTTACAATGAGCAGTTCTTC.

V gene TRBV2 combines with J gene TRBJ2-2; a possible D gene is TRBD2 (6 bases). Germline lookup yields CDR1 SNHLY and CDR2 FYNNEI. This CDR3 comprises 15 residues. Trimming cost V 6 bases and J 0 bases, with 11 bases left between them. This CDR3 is CASRGVAANTGELFF. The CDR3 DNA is TGTGCCAGCAGGGGGGTAGCGGCGAACACCGGGGAGCTGTTTTTT.

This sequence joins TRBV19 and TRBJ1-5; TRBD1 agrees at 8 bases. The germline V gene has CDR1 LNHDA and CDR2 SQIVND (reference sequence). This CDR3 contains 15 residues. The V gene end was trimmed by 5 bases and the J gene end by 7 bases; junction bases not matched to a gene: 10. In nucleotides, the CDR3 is TGTGCCAGTAGTTCCGGACAGGGCGCCGGACAGCCCCAGCATTTT. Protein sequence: CASSSGQGAGQPQHF.

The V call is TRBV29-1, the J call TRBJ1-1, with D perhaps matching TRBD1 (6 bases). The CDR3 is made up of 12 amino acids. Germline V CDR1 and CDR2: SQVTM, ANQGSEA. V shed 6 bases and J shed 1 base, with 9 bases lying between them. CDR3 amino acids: CSVQTGNTEAFF. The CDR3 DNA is TGCAGCGTACAGACAGGGAACACTGAAGCTTTCTTT.

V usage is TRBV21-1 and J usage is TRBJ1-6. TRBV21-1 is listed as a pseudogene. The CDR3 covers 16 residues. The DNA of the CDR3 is TGTGCCAGCATTCTAAAACGGGGGGCAGGGGATTCACCCCTCCACTTT. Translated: CASILKRGAGDSPLHF.

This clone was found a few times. CDR3 protein: CSASLQGLTGELFF. The CDR3 DNA sequence: TGCAGTGCTAGTCTGCAGGGATTGACCGGGGAGCTGTTTTTT. This chain joins TRBV20-1 and TRBJ2-2; D is perhaps TRBD1 (5 bases). The V end was cut by 3 bases, the J end by 5 bases, with 13 bases between. The germline CDR1 and CDR2 sequences are DFQATT and SNEGSKA (reference sequence). CDR3 length: 14 amino acids.

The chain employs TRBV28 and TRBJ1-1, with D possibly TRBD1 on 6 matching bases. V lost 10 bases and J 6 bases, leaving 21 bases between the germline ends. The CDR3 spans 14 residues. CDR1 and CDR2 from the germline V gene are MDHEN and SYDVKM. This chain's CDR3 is CATFEGVSFAEAFF. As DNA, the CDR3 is TGTGCCACCTTCGAGGGGGTGAGTTTCGCTGAAGCTTTCTTT.

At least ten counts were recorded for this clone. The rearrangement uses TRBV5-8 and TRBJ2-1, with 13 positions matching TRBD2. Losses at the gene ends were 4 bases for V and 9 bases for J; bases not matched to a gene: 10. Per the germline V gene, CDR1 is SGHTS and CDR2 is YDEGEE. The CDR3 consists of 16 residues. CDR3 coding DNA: TGTGCCAGCAGCACCCTACTAGCGGGGGGGCACGTTGAGCAGTTCTTC. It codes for CASSTLLAGGHVEQFF.

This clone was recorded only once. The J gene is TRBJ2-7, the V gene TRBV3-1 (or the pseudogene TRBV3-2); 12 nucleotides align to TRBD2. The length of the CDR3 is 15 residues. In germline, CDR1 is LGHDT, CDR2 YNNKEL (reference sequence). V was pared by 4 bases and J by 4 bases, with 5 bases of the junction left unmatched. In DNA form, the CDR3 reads TGTGCCAGCAGCCTCGGACTAGCGGGATGGTACGAGCAGTACTTC. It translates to CASSLGLAGWYEQYF.

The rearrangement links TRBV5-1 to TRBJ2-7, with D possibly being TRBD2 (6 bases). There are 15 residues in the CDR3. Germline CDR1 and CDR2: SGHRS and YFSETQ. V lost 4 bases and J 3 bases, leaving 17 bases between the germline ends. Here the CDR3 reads CASSPRGSGVYEQYF. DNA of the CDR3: TGCGCCAGCAGCCCCCGGGGTAGCGGAGTCTACGAGCAGTACTTC.

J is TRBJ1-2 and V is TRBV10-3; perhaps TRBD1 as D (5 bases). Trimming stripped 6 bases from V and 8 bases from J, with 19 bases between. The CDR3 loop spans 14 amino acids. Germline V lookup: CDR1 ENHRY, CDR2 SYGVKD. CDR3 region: CAIRGMSQDEGYTF. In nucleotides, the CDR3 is TGTGCCATCAGAGGTATGTCACAGGACGAGGGCTACACCTTC.

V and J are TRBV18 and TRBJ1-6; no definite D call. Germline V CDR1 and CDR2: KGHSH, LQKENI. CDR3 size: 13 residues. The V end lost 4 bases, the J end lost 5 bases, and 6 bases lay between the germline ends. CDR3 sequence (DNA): TGTGCCAGCTCACAAAATAATAATTCACCCCTCCACTTT. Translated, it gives CASSQNNNSPLHF. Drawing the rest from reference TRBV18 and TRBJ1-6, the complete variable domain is NAGVMQNPRHLVRRRGQEARLRCSPMKGHSHVYWYRQLPEEGLKFMVYLQKENIIDESGMPKERFSAEFPKEGPSILRIQQVVRGDSAAYFCASSQNNNSPLHFGNGTRLTVT.

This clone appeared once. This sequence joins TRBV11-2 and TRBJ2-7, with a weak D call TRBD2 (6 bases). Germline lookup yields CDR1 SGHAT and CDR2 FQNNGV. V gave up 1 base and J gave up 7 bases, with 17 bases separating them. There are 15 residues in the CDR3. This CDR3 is CASSLAPRGVGEQYF. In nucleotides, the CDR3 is TGTGCCAGCAGCTTAGCCCCCCGCGGGGTGGGGGAGCAGTACTTC.

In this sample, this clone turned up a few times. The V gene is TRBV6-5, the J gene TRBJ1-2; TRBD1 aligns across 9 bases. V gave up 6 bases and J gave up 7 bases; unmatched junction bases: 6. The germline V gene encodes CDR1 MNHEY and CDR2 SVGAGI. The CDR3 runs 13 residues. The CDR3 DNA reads TGTGCCAGCAGGCCACAGGGGGCCGCTGGCTACACCTTC. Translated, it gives CASRPQGAAGYTF.

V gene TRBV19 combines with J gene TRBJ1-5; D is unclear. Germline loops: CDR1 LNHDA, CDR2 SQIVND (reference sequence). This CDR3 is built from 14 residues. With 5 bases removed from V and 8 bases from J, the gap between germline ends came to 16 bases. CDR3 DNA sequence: TGTGCCAGTAGTTCCCACCCCAGAATGGAGCCCCAGCATTTT. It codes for CASSSHPRMEPQHF.

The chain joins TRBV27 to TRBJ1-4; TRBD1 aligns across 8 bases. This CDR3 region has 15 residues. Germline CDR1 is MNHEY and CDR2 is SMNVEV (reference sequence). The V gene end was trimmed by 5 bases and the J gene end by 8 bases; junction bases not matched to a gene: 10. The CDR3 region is CASSIYRGKREKLFF. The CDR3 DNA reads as TGTGCCAGCAGTATCTACAGGGGGAAGAGGGAAAAACTGTTTTTT.

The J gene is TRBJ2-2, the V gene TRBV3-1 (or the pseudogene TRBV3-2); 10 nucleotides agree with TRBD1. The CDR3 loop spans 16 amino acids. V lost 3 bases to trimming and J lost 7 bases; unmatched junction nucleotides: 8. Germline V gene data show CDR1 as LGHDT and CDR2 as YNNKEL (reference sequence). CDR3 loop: CASSQGTGVIDGELFF. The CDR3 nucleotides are TGTGCCAGCAGCCAGGGGACAGGGGTAATTGACGGGGAGCTGTTTTTT.

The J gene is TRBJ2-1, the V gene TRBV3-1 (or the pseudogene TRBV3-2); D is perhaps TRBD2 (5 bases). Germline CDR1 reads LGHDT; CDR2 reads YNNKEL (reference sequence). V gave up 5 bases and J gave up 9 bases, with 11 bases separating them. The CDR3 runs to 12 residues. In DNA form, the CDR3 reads TGTGCCAGCAGCACCCTAGGAGGTGAGCAGTTCTTC. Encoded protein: CASSTLGGEQFF.

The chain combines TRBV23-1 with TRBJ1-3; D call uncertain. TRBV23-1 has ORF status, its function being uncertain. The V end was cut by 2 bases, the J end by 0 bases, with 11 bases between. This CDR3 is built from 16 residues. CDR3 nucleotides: TGCGCCAGCAGTCAACCCGCGAGGTTCTCTGGAAACACCATATATTTT. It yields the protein CASSQPARFSGNTIYF.

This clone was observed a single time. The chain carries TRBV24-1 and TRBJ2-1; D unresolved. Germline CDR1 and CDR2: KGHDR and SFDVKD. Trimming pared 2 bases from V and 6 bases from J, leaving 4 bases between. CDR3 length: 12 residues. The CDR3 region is CATSDSPNEQFF. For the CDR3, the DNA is TGTGCCACCAGTGATTCTCCCAATGAGCAGTTCTTC.

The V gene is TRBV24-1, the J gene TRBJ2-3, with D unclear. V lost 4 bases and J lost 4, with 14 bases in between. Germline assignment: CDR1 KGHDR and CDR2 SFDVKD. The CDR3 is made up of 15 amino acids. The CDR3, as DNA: TGTGCCACCAGTGACCCCGCAGAATACGCAGATACGCAGTATTTT. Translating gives CATSDPAEYADTQYF.

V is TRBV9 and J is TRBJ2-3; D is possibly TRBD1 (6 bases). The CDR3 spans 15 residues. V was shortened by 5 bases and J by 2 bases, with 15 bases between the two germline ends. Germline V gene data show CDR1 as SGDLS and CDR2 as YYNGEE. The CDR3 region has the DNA TGTGCCAGCAGTCAAACAGGGACCTCCACAGATACGCAGTATTTT. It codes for CASSQTGTSTDTQYF. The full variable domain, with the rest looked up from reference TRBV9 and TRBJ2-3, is DSGVTQTPKHLITATGQRVTLRCSPRSGDLSVYWYQQSLDQGLQFLIQYYNGEERAKGNILERFSAQQFPDLHSELNLSSLELGDSALYFCASSQTGTSTDTQYFGPGTRLTVL.

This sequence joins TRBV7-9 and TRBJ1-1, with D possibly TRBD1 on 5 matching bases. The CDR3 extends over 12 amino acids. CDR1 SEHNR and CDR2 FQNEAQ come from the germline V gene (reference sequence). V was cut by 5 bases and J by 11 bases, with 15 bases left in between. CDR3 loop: CASSLDSRDAFF. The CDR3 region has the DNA TGTGCCAGCAGCCTAGACAGCCGTGATGCTTTCTTT.

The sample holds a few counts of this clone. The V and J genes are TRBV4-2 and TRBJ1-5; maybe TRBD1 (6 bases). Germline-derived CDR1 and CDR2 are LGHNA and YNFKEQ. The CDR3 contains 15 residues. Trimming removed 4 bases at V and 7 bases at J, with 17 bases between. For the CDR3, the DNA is TGTGCCAGCAGCCCCAACAATAGGGGGGGCCAGCCCCAGCATTTT. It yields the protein CASSPNNRGGQPQHF.

In DNA form, the CDR3 reads TGTGCCAGCAGCCCTAGCGGGAGGAGCTCCTACGAGCAGTACTTC. Its translation is CASSPSGRSSYEQYF. The chain uses TRBV5-4 and TRBJ2-7; TRBD2 matches at 11 bases. CDR3 length equals 15 residues. The germline CDR1 and CDR2 sequences are SGHNT and YYREEE (reference sequence). V dropped 4 bases and J dropped 0; count of bases not matched to a gene: 3.

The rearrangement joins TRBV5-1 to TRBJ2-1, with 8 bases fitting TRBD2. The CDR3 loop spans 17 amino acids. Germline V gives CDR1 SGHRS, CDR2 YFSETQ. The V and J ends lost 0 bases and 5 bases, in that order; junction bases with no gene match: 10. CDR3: CASSLALREGPHNEQFF. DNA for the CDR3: TGCGCCAGCAGCTTGGCCCTTCGGGAGGGGCCCCACAATGAGCAGTTCTTC. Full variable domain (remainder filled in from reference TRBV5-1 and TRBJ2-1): KAGVTQTPRYLIKTRGQQVTLSCSPISGHRSVSWYQQTPGQGLQFLFEYFSETQRNKGNFPGRFSGRQFSNSRSEMNVSTLELGDSALYLCASSLALREGPHNEQFFGPGTRLTVL.

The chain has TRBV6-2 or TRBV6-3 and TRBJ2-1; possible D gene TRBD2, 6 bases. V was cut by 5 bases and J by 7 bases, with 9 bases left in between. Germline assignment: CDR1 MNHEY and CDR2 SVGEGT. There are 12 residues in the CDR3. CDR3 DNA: TGTGCCAGCAGTAAGGGACTTAATGAGCAGTTCTTC. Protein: CASSKGLNEQFF.